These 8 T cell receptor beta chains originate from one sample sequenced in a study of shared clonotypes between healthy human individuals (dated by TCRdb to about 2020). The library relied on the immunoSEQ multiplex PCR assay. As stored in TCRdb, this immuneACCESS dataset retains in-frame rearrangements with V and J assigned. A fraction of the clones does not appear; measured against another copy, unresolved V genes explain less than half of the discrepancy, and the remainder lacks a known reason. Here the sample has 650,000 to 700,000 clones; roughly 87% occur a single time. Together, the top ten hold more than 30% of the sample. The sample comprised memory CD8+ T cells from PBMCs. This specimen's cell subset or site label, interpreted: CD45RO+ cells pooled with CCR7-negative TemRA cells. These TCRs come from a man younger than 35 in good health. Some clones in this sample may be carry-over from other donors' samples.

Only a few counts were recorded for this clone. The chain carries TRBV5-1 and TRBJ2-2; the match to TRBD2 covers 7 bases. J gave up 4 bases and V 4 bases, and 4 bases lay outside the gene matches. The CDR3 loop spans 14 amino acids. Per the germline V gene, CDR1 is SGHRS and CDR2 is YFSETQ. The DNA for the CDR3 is TGCGCCAGCAGCCCCGGGACTATCACCGGGGAGCTGTTTTTT. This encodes CASSPGTITGELFF.

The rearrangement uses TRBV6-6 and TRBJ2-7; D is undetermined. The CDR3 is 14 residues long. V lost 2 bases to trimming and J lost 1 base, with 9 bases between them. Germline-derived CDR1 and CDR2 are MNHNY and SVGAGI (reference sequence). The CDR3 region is CASSYPDRSYEQYF. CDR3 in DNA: TGTGCCAGCAGTTACCCCGACCGATCCTACGAGCAGTACTTC.

This CDR3 is CASSSRGSYNEQFF. CDR3 bases: TGTGCCAGCAGCTCGCGAGGCTCCTACAATGAGCAGTTCTTC. The V gene is TRBV7-9, the J gene TRBJ2-1; D remains ambiguous. Per germline, CDR1 SEHNR and CDR2 FQNEAQ (reference sequence). This CDR3 spans 14 amino acids. Trimming pared 4 bases from V and 0 bases from J, leaving 7 bases between.

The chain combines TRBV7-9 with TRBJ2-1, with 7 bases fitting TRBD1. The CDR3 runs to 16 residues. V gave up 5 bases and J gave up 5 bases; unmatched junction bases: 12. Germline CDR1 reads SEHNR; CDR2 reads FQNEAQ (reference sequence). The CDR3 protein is CASSTGWDRQNNEQFF. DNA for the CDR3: TGTGCCAGCAGCACCGGATGGGACAGACAGAACAATGAGCAGTTCTTC. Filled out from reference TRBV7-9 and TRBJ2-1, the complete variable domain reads DTGVSQNPRHKITKRGQNVTFRCDPISEHNRLYWYRQTLGQGPEFLTYFQNEAQLEKSRLLSDRFSAERPKGSFSTLEIQRTEQGDSAMYLCASSTGWDRQNNEQFFGPGTRLTVL.

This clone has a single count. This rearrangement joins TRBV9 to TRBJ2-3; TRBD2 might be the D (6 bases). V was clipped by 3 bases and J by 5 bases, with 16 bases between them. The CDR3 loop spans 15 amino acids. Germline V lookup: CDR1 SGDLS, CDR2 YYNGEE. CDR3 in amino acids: CASSGSGGVIDTQYF. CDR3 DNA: TGTGCCAGCAGCGGTAGCGGAGGAGTTATAGATACGCAGTATTTT.

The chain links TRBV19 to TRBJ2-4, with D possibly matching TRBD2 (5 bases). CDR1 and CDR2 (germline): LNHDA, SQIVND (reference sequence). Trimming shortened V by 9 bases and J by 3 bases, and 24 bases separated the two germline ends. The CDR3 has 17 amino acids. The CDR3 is CASLQKHEGSGKNIQYF. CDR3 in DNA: TGTGCCAGCCTCCAAAAACACGAGGGTAGTGGCAAAAACATTCAGTACTTC.

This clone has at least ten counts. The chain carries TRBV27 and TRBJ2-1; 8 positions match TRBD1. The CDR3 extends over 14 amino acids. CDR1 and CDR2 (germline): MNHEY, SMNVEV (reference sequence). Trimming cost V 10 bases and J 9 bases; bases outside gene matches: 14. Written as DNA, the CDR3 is TGTGCCACCTCACTCGGACAGGGCTTACTTGAGCAGTTCTTC. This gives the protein CATSLGQGLLEQFF.

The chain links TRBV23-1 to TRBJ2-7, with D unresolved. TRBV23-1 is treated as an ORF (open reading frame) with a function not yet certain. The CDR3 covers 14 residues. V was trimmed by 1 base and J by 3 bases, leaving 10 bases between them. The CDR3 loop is CASSQLDGFYEQYF. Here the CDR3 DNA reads TGCGCCAGCAGTCAATTGGACGGGTTCTACGAGCAGTACTTC.